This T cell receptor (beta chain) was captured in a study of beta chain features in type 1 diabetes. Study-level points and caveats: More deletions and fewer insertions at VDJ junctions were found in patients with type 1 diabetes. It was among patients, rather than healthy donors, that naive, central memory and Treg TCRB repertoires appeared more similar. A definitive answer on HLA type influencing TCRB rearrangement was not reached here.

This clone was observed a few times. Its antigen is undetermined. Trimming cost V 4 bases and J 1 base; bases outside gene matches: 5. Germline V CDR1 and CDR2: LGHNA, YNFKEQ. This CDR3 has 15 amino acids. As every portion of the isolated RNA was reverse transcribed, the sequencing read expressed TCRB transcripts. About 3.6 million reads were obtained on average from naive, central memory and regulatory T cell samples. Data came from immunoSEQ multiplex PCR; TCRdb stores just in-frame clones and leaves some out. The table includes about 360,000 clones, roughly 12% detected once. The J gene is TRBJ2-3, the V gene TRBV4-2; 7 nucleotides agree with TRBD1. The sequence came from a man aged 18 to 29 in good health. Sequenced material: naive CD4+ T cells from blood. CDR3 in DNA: TGTGCCAGCAGCCCGGAAGGACAGGGCACAGATACGCAGTATTTT. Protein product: CASSPEGQGTDTQYF.